The 15 T cell receptor beta chains below all came from one sample that was sequenced in a study of T and B cells in COVID-19 patients. BIOMED2 TRB-A/B primer pools were used in multiplex TRB PCR. TCRdb reprocessed the multiplex PCR reads via MiXCR and lists one record per CDR3 protein. Here the sample spans several thousand distinct CDR3 sequences, 21% being singletons. From blood, roughly 220-550 ng of genomic DNA served as TRB template. Input material: blood. The receptors were sampled from a human donor with active COVID-19.

The chain is built from TRBV27 and TRBJ1-1, with D uncertain. V lost 2 bases and J 4 bases, leaving 8 bases between the germline ends. Germline lookup yields CDR1 MNHEY and CDR2 SMNVEV (reference sequence). There are 13 residues in the CDR3. In DNA form, the CDR3 reads TGTGCCAGCAGTTTAAGGGCAGGCACTGAAGCTTTCTTT. It specifies CASSLRAGTEAFF.

This clonotype was observed a handful of times. The chain uses TRBV7-2 and TRBJ1-1; 7 bases match TRBD1. Germline V CDR1 and CDR2: SGHTA, FQGNSA. This CDR3 is 15 amino acids long. Trimming cost V 2 bases and J 1 base; bases outside gene matches: 4. The CDR3 loop is CASSLSGGWNTEAFF. DNA of the CDR3: TGTGCCAGCAGCTTATCAGGGGGGTGGAACACTGAAGCTTTCTTT.

As to this clonotype: A much bigger clone sits one base away, suggesting this may be a read error. The J gene is TRBJ2-1, the V gene TRBV7-2, with D hard to call. Germline V gene data show CDR1 as SGHTA and CDR2 as FQGNSA. The CDR3 has 13 amino acids. V dropped 1 base and J dropped 7 bases, with 8 bases sitting between them. The CDR3 DNA is TGTGCCAGCAGCTTAGTGGCCTGGAATGAGCAGTTCTTC. This translates into CASSLVAWNEQFF.

V is TRBV18 and J is TRBJ1-1; a weak D match, TRBD1 (6 bases). Germline CDR1 is KGHSH and CDR2 is LQKENI. V lost 0 bases and J lost 5, with 16 bases in between. This CDR3 is 16 amino acids long. This CDR3 reads CASSPPGPGGWTEAFF. The CDR3, as DNA: TGTGCCAGCTCACCACCGGGTCCCGGGGGCTGGACTGAAGCTTTCTTT.

This clonotype is large in the sample. This chain links TRBV6-5 with TRBJ2-6; D might be TRBD2 (5 bases). The CDR3 totals 14 residues. Germline CDR1 reads MNHEY; CDR2 reads SVGAGI. The ends were cut back, 5 bases at V and 5 bases at J, with 10 bases in the middle. This CDR3 is CASSGLARANVLTF. As DNA, the CDR3 is TGTGCCAGCAGTGGACTGGCCAGGGCCAACGTCCTGACTTTC.

The table lists this clonotype with many counts. The V and J genes are TRBV5-1 and TRBJ2-7, with a weak D call TRBD1 (6 bases). V was clipped by 4 bases and J by 3 bases, with 14 bases between them. Germline CDR1 is SGHRS and CDR2 is YFSETQ. This CDR3 is built from 14 residues. The CDR3 region is CASSRIGQNYEQYF. In nucleotides, the CDR3 is TGCGCCAGCAGCCGGATCGGACAGAACTACGAGCAGTACTTC.

The chain joins TRBV5-6 to TRBJ1-6; the match to TRBD1 covers 10 bases. Germline CDR1 SGHDT, CDR2 YYEEEE. The V segment lost 5 bases and the J segment 13 bases; nucleotides outside the gene matches: 6. This CDR3 contains 13 residues. CDR3 bases: TGTGCCAGCAGAGGACAGGGGGAGTACCCCCTCCACTTT. It codes for CASRGQGEYPLHF.

This clonotype turned up a few times. The chain is built from TRBV10-3 and TRBJ2-7; D might be TRBD1 or TRBD2, each matching 5 bases. V was pared by 5 bases and J by 3 bases, with 14 bases between. From germline, CDR1 is ENHRY and CDR2 SYGVKD. The CDR3 length is 14 residues. Here the CDR3 reads CAISNQVGGYEQYF. For the CDR3, the DNA is TGTGCCATCAGTAACCAGGTTGGGGGCTACGAGCAGTACTTC.

Relative to its sample, this clonotype is medium-sized. The V call is TRBV6-6, the J call TRBJ2-7, with TRBD1 matching 7 bases. The CDR3 consists of 13 residues. The V gene end was trimmed by 0 bases and the J gene end by 4 bases; junction bases not matched to a gene: 0. The germline gives CDR1 MNHNY, CDR2 SVGAGI (reference sequence). CDR3 sequence: CASSYSTGYEQYF. In nucleotides, the CDR3 is TGTGCCAGCAGTTACTCGACAGGGTACGAGCAGTACTTC.

This clonotype rates as medium-sized. This sequence joins TRBV12-3 or TRBV12-4 and TRBJ2-1; the D gene could be TRBD1 or TRBD2 (5 bases each). CDR3 length: 14 residues. V lost 5 bases and J 12 bases, leaving 20 bases between the germline ends. The CDR3, as DNA: TGTGCCAGCAGTGGGGGTCCGGGGAAAAGTTGGCAGTTCTTC. It yields the protein CASSGGPGKSWQFF.

CDR3 DNA: TGTGCCATCAGTATAGGGCTCACTGAAGCTTTCTTT. It codes for CAISIGLTEAFF. V and J are TRBV10-3 and TRBJ1-1; D is uncertain. This CDR3 is built from 12 residues. V was clipped by 5 bases and J by 4 bases, with 8 bases between them. Germline CDR1 ENHRY, CDR2 SYGVKD.

The chain joins TRBV5-1 to TRBJ2-5; 8 bases align to TRBD1. This CDR3 spans 15 amino acids. Germline-derived CDR1 and CDR2 are SGHRS and YFSETQ. J gave up 5 bases and V 7 bases, and 13 bases lay outside the gene matches. CDR3 coding DNA: TGCGCCAGCCGCAGGGGGCGGCAGGGAGGCGAGACCCAGTACTTC. As protein: CASRRGRQGGETQYF.

The V and J genes are TRBV28 and TRBJ2-5; perhaps TRBD1 as D (6 bases). V was pared by 6 bases and J by 4 bases, with 21 bases between. The CDR3 is 16 residues long. The germline V gene has CDR1 MDHEN and CDR2 SYDVKM. The CDR3 loop reads CASRGAGTRSGETQYF. The CDR3 bases are TGTGCCAGCAGAGGGGCCGGGACACGATCGGGAGAGACCCAGTACTTC.

This clonotype was counted between two and nine times. The J gene is TRBJ2-6, the V gene TRBV12-5, with 9 positions matching TRBD1. V shed 0 bases, J shed 2 bases, and the junction held 8 bases outside the gene matches. This CDR3 contains 19 residues. Germline CDR1 LGHNT, CDR2 FRNRAP. The CDR3 DNA follows: TGTGCTAGTGGTTTGGTATTTTGGACAGGGGAACCTGGGGCCAACGTCCTGACTTTC. As protein: CASGLVFWTGEPGANVLTF.

The chain recombines TRBV7-9 with TRBJ1-5; TRBD1 matches at 9 bases. The CDR3 contains 18 residues. V lost 0 bases to trimming and J lost 1 base; unmatched junction nucleotides: 7. Germline V gene lookup returns CDR1 SEHNR and CDR2 FQNEAQ (reference sequence). The CDR3 loop is CASSLANRDRESNQPQHF. CDR3 bases: TGTGCCAGCAGCTTAGCAAACCGGGACAGGGAGAGCAATCAGCCCCAGCATTTT. Together with reference TRBV7-9 and TRBJ1-5, the CDR3 gives the full variable domain: DTGVSQNPRHKITKRGQNVTFRCDPISEHNRLYWYRQTLGQGPEFLTYFQNEAQLEKSRLLSDRFSAERPKGSFSTLEIQRTEQGDSAMYLCASSLANRDRESNQPQHFGDGTRLSIL.